These 31 T cell receptor beta chains came from one sample sequenced in a study of cytomegalovirus exposure and HLA in healthy donors. Use of 60 Vbeta and 13 Jbeta primers characterized the PCR. TCRdb's copy holds only in-frame clones and misses some; the assay was immunoSEQ multiplex PCR. Of 190,000 or so clones in the sample, around 86% were seen once. The specimen sequenced was PBMCs. These receptor sequences come from a man over 45 in good health and CMV-seronegative.

The chain is built from TRBV9 and TRBJ2-2, with TRBD1 identical over 9 bases. The CDR3 length is 17 residues. Trimming at V came to 3 bases and at J to 0 bases, leaving 6 bases not matched to a gene. CDR1 and CDR2 from the germline V gene are SGDLS and YYNGEE. The CDR3 spells CASSGPGTGTNTGELFF. CDR3 DNA: TGTGCCAGCAGCGGACCCGGGACAGGGACGAACACCGGGGAGCTGTTTTTT.

The V and J genes are TRBV10-3 and TRBJ2-1; TRBD2 is a possible D gene (6 bases). CDR3 size: 11 residues. Germline CDR1 is ENHRY and CDR2 is SYGVKD. The CDR3 region has the DNA TGTGGGACTACCGACTACAATGAGCAGTTCTTC. This gives the protein CGTTDYNEQFF.

This sequence joins TRBV27 and TRBJ2-1; 8 nucleotides agree with TRBD1. Germline CDR1 reads MNHEY; CDR2 reads SMNVEV (reference sequence). This CDR3 comprises 17 residues. Germline trimming cut 7 bases from V and 0 bases from J; bases unmatched to any gene: 11. CDR3 sequence: CASTTSWGQASYNEQFF. CDR3 in DNA: TGTGCCAGCACCACTTCGTGGGGACAGGCCTCCTACAATGAGCAGTTCTTC.

The genes are TRBV27 and TRBJ1-4; D possibly corresponds to TRBD1 (5 bases). Germline CDR1 reads MNHEY; CDR2 reads SMNVEV (reference sequence). V shed 7 bases and J shed 3 bases, with 12 bases lying between them. This CDR3 comprises 14 residues. The CDR3, as DNA: TGTGCCAGCAAACGAGAAGGGGCTAATGAAAAACTGTTTTTT. Translating it yields CASKREGANEKLFF.

This clone was recorded once. The chain recombines TRBV6-4 with TRBJ1-6; a possible D gene is TRBD1 (5 bases). The CDR3 sequence is 16 residues long. Looked up from germline, CDR1 is MRHNA and CDR2 is SNTAGT. The ends were cut back, 6 bases at V and 6 bases at J, with 18 bases in the middle. The CDR3 loop reads CASSQQMGGGNSPLHF. The CDR3 DNA is TGTGCCAGCAGCCAACAGATGGGGGGGGGTAATTCACCCCTCCACTTT.

This chain uses TRBV19 with TRBJ2-1; no clear D. Looked up from germline, CDR1 is LNHDA and CDR2 is SQIVND (reference sequence). V dropped 5 bases and J dropped 0 bases, with 17 bases sitting between them. CDR3 size: 17 residues. In nucleotides, the CDR3 is TGTGCCAGTAGTTCCAAACTGGGTGCTAGCTCCTACAATGAGCAGTTCTTC. Translation: CASSSKLGASSYNEQFF.

CDR3 DNA: TGTGCCAGCAGGACGACGACGGGGAACTATGGCTACACCTTC. Protein product: CASRTTTGNYGYTF. The chain joins TRBV6-5 to TRBJ1-2, with unresolved D. The CDR3 extends over 14 amino acids. Germline loops: CDR1 MNHEY, CDR2 SVGAGI. Deletions cut 6 bases from V and 2 bases from J, with 13 bases between.

The rearrangement uses TRBV2 and TRBJ2-3; D is perhaps TRBD2 (5 bases). This CDR3 region has 14 residues. Per germline, CDR1 SNHLY and CDR2 FYNNEI. V was trimmed by 8 bases and J by 1 base, leaving 13 bases between them. DNA of the CDR3: TGTGCCAGCCTCCGGGGAAGGGGCACAGATACGCAGTATTTT. This gives the protein CASLRGRGTDTQYF. The variable domain in full, completed from reference TRBV2 and TRBJ2-3, reads EPEVTQTPSHQVTQMGQEVILRCVPISNHLYFYWYRQILGQKVEFLVSFYNNEISEKSEIFDDQFSVERPDGSNFTLKIRSTKLEDSAMYFCASLRGRGTDTQYFGPGTRLTVL.

The V gene is TRBV4-2, the J gene TRBJ1-2, with a weak D call TRBD1 (5 bases). The CDR3 has 12 amino acids. V was pared by 4 bases and J by 8 bases, with 11 bases between. CDR1 and CDR2 from the germline V gene are LGHNA and YNFKEQ. Here the CDR3 DNA reads TGTGCCAGCAGCCGGGGCGGGGGGGGCTACACCTTC. Protein: CASSRGGGGYTF.

V is TRBV4-2 and J is TRBJ1-2; 8 bases match TRBD1. This CDR3 contains 14 residues. Germline V gene sequence: CDR1 LGHNA, CDR2 YNFKEQ. Trimming at V came to 3 bases and at J to 0 bases, leaving 0 bases not matched to a gene. This CDR3 is CASSQTGANYGYTF. The CDR3 DNA follows: TGTGCCAGCAGCCAGACAGGGGCTAACTATGGCTACACCTTC.

The J gene is TRBJ2-3, the V gene TRBV6-1, with TRBD1 matching over 7 bases. Germline V gives CDR1 MNHNS, CDR2 SASEGT. J was trimmed by 0 bases and V by 10 bases; bases with no gene match: 7. The CDR3 runs 14 residues. CDR3 sequence (DNA): TGTGCCACACATAGGGACAGAAGCACAGATACGCAGTATTTT. This codes for CATHRDRSTDTQYF.

The gene calls are TRBV18 and TRBJ1-4; the match to TRBD1 covers 7 bases. Losses at the gene ends were 1 base for V and 6 bases for J; bases not matched to a gene: 5. Germline lookup yields CDR1 KGHSH and CDR2 LQKENI. The CDR3 is made up of 15 amino acids. The CDR3 nucleotides are TGTGCCAGCTCACCACTCGACAGGGTGGATGAAAAACTGTTTTTT. Its protein is CASSPLDRVDEKLFF.

V is TRBV5-1 and J is TRBJ2-7; unclear D gene. V was pared by 0 bases and J by 0 bases, with 10 bases between. Germline V gives CDR1 SGHRS, CDR2 YFSETQ. The CDR3 contains 15 residues. The CDR3: CASSLGADLSYEQYF. The CDR3 DNA reads as TGCGCCAGCAGCTTGGGGGCCGACCTCTCCTACGAGCAGTACTTC.

There are a few counts of this clone. The chain links TRBV5-5 to TRBJ1-1; D gene ambiguous. The V gene lost 0 bases and the J gene lost 11 bases, with 14 bases spanning the gap. CDR1 is SGHKS and CDR2 is YYEKEE in the germline V gene (reference sequence). This CDR3 has 13 residues. CDR3 coding DNA: TGTGCCAGCAGCTTGGAGGTAATATCAGCGGCTTTCTTT. It is translated as CASSLEVISAAFF.

The V call is TRBV7-9, the J call TRBJ1-2; no reliable D call. The CDR3 spans 13 residues. Trimming left V 1 base short and J 7 bases short, with 10 bases between. The V gene's germline CDR1 is SEHNR and CDR2 FQNEAQ (reference sequence). The CDR3 DNA follows: TGTGCCAGCAGCTTAGAAACAAGAAGTGGCTACACCTTC. Translating it yields CASSLETRSGYTF.

This clone was counted once. The chain couples TRBV6-1 to TRBJ2-7; TRBD2 aligns across 7 bases. The V gene's germline CDR1 is MNHNS and CDR2 SASEGT. After removal of 4 bases from V and 0 bases from J, the junction contained 6 bases not matched to a gene. The CDR3 sequence is 15 residues long. The CDR3 DNA sequence: TGTGCCAGCAGTGCAGAGCGGGGCTCCTCCTACGAGCAGTACTTC. It specifies CASSAERGSSYEQYF.

This chain links TRBV11-3 with TRBJ2-3; tentative D call: TRBD2 (5 bases). Trimming stripped 2 bases from V and 1 base from J, with 7 bases between. This CDR3 region has 14 residues. CDR1 and CDR2 from the germline V gene are SGHNT and YENEEA. The CDR3 DNA reads as TGTGCCAGCAGCTTAAGTAGCGGCACAGATACGCAGTATTTT. Amino acids: CASSLSSGTDTQYF.

The J gene is TRBJ1-2, the V gene TRBV7-9, with 8 bases aligning to TRBD1. V was clipped by 5 bases and J by 2 bases; unmatched bases: 10. There are 16 residues in the CDR3. Germline V gene sequence: CDR1 SEHNR, CDR2 FQNEAQ (reference sequence). CDR3 bases: TGTGCCAGCAGCCCAGTTACCCGACAGGGGAACTATGGCTACACCTTC. Residues: CASSPVTRQGNYGYTF.

Points on this clone: A junction boundary mismatches the germline segment, possibly from a read error. The gene calls are TRBV7-9 and TRBJ1-2; no definite D call. Germline V lookup: CDR1 SEHNR, CDR2 FQNEAQ (reference sequence). This CDR3 is 11 amino acids long. The CDR3 reads CSSSLVGGYTF. DNA for the CDR3: TGTTCCAGCAGCTTAGTCGGTGGCTACACCTTC.

The chain recombines TRBV6-6 with TRBJ2-7; possibly TRBD1 for D (6 bases). The V end was cut by 1 base, the J end by 6 bases, with 13 bases between. This CDR3 is built from 14 residues. Germline V gene sequence: CDR1 MNHNY, CDR2 SVGAGI (reference sequence). The CDR3: CASSYLGANGEQYF. CDR3 coding DNA: TGTGCCAGCAGTTACTTGGGGGCCAATGGCGAGCAGTACTTC.

The J gene is TRBJ1-2, the V gene TRBV6-5; a weak D match, TRBD1 (5 bases). This CDR3 is built from 13 residues. Trimming shortened V by 4 bases and J by 2 bases, and 8 bases separated the two germline ends. The germline V gene encodes CDR1 MNHEY and CDR2 SVGAGI. The CDR3 protein is CASSSRENYGYTF. The CDR3 DNA reads TGTGCCAGCAGTTCCAGGGAAAACTATGGCTACACCTTC.

The gene calls are TRBV7-8 and TRBJ1-5; D gene unclear. The CDR3 is 14 amino acids. Germline lookup yields CDR1 SGHVS and CDR2 FQNEAQ. Trimming left V 1 base short and J 6 bases short, with 10 bases between. CDR3 in amino acids: CASSLDSRRQPQHF. The CDR3 DNA reads TGTGCCAGCAGCTTAGACAGCCGTCGTCAGCCCCAGCATTTT. Using reference TRBV7-8 and TRBJ1-5 for the parts outside the CDR3, the full variable domain is GAGVSQSPRYKVAKRGQDVALRCDPISGHVSLFWYQQALGQGPEFLTYFQNEAQLDKSGLPSDRFFAERPEGSVSTLKIQRTQQEDSAVYLCASSLDSRRQPQHFGDGTRLSIL.

The rearrangement links TRBV5-1 to TRBJ2-1; 8 nucleotides match TRBD1. CDR3 size: 12 residues. CDR1 is SGHRS and CDR2 is YFSETQ in the germline V gene. Trimming removed 3 bases from V and 8 bases from J; junction bases left unmatched: 1. Written as DNA, the CDR3 is TGCGCCAGCAGCTGGACAGGGTATGAGCAGTTCTTC. This codes for CASSWTGYEQFF. Variable domain in full (rest from reference TRBV5-1 and TRBJ2-1): KAGVTQTPRYLIKTRGQQVTLSCSPISGHRSVSWYQQTPGQGLQFLFEYFSETQRNKGNFPGRFSGRQFSNSRSEMNVSTLELGDSALYLCASSWTGYEQFFGPGTRLTVL.

The CDR3 bases are TGTGCCAGCAGTTTAGGGGACAGACCCAATTCACCCCTCCACTTT. This translates into CASSLGDRPNSPLHF. J is TRBJ1-6 and V is TRBV28; TRBD1 aligns across 7 bases. J lost 7 bases, V lost 2 bases, and 5 bases had no gene match. CDR3 size: 15 residues. Germline loops: CDR1 MDHEN, CDR2 SYDVKM. The full variable domain, with the rest looked up from reference TRBV28 and TRBJ1-6, is DVKVTQSSRYLVKRTGEKVFLECVQDMDHENMFWYRQDPGLGLRLIYFSYDVKMKEKGDIPEGYSVSREKKERFSLILESASTNQTSMYLCASSLGDRPNSPLHFGNGTRLTVT.

The chain employs TRBV5-1 and TRBJ2-7, with TRBD2 matching over 7 bases. This CDR3 is 14 amino acids long. The germline V gene has CDR1 SGHRS and CDR2 YFSETQ. V was pared by 4 bases and J by 0 bases, with 4 bases of the junction left unmatched. The CDR3 spells CASSQSGTSYEQYF. The CDR3 DNA follows: TGCGCCAGCAGCCAAAGCGGGACCTCCTACGAGCAGTACTTC.

The count of this clone is one. V usage is TRBV9 and J usage is TRBJ2-2; the match to TRBD2 covers 11 bases. The CDR3 covers 16 residues. V shed 3 bases and J 6 bases; nucleotides not matched to a gene: 7. Per the germline V gene, CDR1 is SGDLS and CDR2 is YYNGEE. CDR3: CASSETSGIGSGELFF. The CDR3 DNA reads TGTGCCAGCAGCGAGACTAGCGGGATAGGTTCCGGGGAGCTGTTTTTT.

The rearrangement uses TRBV19 and TRBJ2-7; TRBD1 is a possible D gene (6 bases). This CDR3 has 13 amino acids. Germline CDR1 and CDR2: LNHDA and SQIVND (reference sequence). Trimming shortened V by 8 bases and J by 3 bases, and 14 bases separated the two germline ends. The CDR3 sequence: CASGPTGIYEQYF. The CDR3 DNA is TGTGCCAGTGGCCCCACAGGGATCTACGAGCAGTACTTC.

The rearrangement links TRBV7-9 to TRBJ1-2; 8 bases fit TRBD1. The CDR3 runs to 14 residues. V trimming: 2 bases; J trimming: 6 bases; junction bases outside the gene matches: 5. Germline-derived CDR1 and CDR2 are SEHNR and FQNEAQ (reference sequence). The CDR3 sequence: CASSLKQGEDGYTF. DNA for the CDR3: TGTGCCAGCAGCTTAAAACAGGGGGAGGATGGCTACACCTTC.

A word on this clone: The germline gene is not matched at one end of the junction; a read error may be the cause. The chain uses TRBV7-9 and TRBJ1-2; D is unclear. The CDR3 contains 12 residues. CDR1 is SEHNR, CDR2 FQNEAQ, per germline (reference sequence). CDR3 sequence reads: CSSSPWSGGYTF. For the CDR3, the DNA is TGTTCCAGCAGCCCCTGGTCGGGTGGCTACACCTTC.

The rearrangement joins TRBV6-5 to TRBJ2-3, with 7 bases that match TRBD2. J gave up 1 base and V 2 bases, and 0 bases lay outside the gene matches. The germline V gene encodes CDR1 MNHEY and CDR2 SVGAGI. The CDR3 is 14 amino acids. The CDR3 spells CASSYAGGTDTQYF. In nucleotides, the CDR3 is TGTGCCAGCAGTTACGCGGGGGGCACAGATACGCAGTATTTT.

The chain is built from TRBV7-9 and TRBJ1-4, with D unresolved. V was trimmed by 3 bases and J by 7 bases, leaving 6 bases between them. CDR1 SEHNR and CDR2 FQNEAQ come from the germline V gene (reference sequence). CDR3 size: 12 residues. CDR3 DNA: TGTGCCAGCAGCTTGTCTCCTGAAAAACTGTTTTTT. Protein: CASSLSPEKLFF.